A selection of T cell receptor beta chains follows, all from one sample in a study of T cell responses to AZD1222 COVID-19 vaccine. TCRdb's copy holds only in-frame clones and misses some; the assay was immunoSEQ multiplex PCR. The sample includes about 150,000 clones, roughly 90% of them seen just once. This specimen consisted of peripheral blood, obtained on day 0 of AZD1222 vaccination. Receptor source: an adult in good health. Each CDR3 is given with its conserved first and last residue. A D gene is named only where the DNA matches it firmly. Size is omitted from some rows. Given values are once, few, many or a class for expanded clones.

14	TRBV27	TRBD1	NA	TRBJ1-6	CASSNYRGGSPLHF	TGTGCCAGCAGTAACTACAGGGGAGGCTCACCCCTCCACTTT
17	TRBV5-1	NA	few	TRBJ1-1	CASSLAAGGALSTEAFF	TGCGCCAGCAGCTTGGCCGCGGGGGGCGCGCTTAGCACTGAAGCTTTCTTT
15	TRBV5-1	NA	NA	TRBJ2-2	CASSLRDKNTGELFF	TGCGCCAGCAGCTTGCGGGACAAGAACACCGGGGAGCTGTTTTTT
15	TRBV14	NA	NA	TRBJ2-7	CASSQDRGDSYEQYF	TGTGCCAGCAGCCAAGATAGGGGGGACTCCTACGAGCAGTACTTC
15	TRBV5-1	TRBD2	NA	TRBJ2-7	CASSFIAGLSYEQYF	TGCGCCAGCAGCTTTATAGCGGGGCTATCCTACGAGCAGTACTTC
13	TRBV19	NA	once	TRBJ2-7	CASSINQIYEQYF	TGTGCCAGTAGTATCAACCAAATCTACGAGCAGTACTTC
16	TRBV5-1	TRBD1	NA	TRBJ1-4	CASSLYLSDRGEKLFF	TGCGCCAGCAGCTTGTACCTATCGGACAGGGGGGAAAAACTGTTTTTT
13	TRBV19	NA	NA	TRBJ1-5	CATKPPGGQPQHF	TGTGCCACTAAGCCCCCGGGGGGTCAGCCCCAGCATTTT
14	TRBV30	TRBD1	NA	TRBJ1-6	CAWRGDSVNSPLHF	TGTGCCTGGAGAGGGGACAGCGTTAATTCACCCCTCCACTTT
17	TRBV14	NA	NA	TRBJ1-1	CASSQETRPGAGTEAFF	TGTGCCAGCAGCCAAGAAACCCGTCCGGGGGCCGGCACTGAAGCTTTCTTT
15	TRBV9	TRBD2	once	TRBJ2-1	CASSDRLAGGDEQFF	TGTGCCAGCAGCGATCGACTAGCGGGAGGAGACGAGCAGTTCTTC
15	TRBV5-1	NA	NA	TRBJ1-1	CASSTAGTSNTEAFF	TGCGCCAGCAGCACCGCCGGTACTTCGAACACTGAAGCTTTCTTT
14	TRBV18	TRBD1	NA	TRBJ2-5	CASSPLDRGETQYF	TGTGCCAGCTCACCACTCGACAGGGGTGAGACCCAGTACTTC
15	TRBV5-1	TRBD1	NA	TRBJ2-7	CASSLVSGGPYEQYF	TGCGCCAGCAGCTTGGTTTCAGGGGGCCCCTACGAGCAGTACTTC
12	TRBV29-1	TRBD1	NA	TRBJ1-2	CSVTDRGDGYTF	TGCAGCGTTACGGACAGGGGAGACGGCTACACCTTC
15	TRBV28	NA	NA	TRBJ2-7	CASSFFGGGAYEQYF	TGTGCCAGCAGTTTCTTTGGCGGCGGGGCCTACGAGCAGTACTTC
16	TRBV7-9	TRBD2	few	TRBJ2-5	CASSPIAGELQETQYF	TGTGCCAGCAGCCCCATAGCGGGAGAGCTGCAAGAGACCCAGTACTTC
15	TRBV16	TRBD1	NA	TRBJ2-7	CASSLLGTGYYEQYF	TGTGCCAGCAGCCTTTTGGGGACAGGTTACTACGAGCAGTACTTC
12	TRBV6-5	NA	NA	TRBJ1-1	CASRDSNTEAFF	TGTGCCAGCAGGGACAGCAACACTGAAGCTTTCTTT
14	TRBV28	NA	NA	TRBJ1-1	CASSFSSWTMGAFF	TGTGCCAGCAGTTTTTCGAGCTGGACGATGGGAGCTTTCTTT
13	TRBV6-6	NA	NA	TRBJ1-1	CATAGTENTEAFF	TGTGCCACCGCCGGGACCGAAAACACTGAAGCTTTCTTT
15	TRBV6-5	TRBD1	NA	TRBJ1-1	CASRKIDRGYTEAFF	TGTGCCAGCAGGAAAATCGACAGGGGTTACACTGAAGCTTTCTTT
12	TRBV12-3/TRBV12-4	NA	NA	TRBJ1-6	CASRRVRSPLHF	TGTGCCAGCAGGAGGGTCCGCTCACCCCTCCACTTT
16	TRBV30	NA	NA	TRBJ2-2	CAWSVRATRVPGELFF	TGTGCCTGGAGTGTCAGGGCTACGCGGGTTCCCGGGGAGCTGTTTTTT
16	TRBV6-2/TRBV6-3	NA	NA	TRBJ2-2	CASSSGRIANTGELFF	TGTGCCAGCAGTTCGGGACGGATCGCGAACACCGGGGAGCTGTTTTTT
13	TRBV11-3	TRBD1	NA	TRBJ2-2	CASSFTGAGELFF	TGTGCCAGCAGCTTTACAGGGGCCGGGGAGCTGTTTTTT
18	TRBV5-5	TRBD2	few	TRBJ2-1	CASSLVGRVANSYNEQFF	TGTGCCAGCAGCTTGGTGGGGAGGGTAGCGAACTCCTACAATGAGCAGTTCTTC
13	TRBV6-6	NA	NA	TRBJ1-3	CASLRDPGNTIYF	TGTGCCAGCCTCAGGGATCCTGGAAACACCATATATTTT
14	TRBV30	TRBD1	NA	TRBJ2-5	CAWSAVGGAETQYF	TGTGCCTGGAGTGCAGTAGGGGGCGCGGAGACCCAGTACTTC
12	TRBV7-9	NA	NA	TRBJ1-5	CASSLGNQPQHF	TGTGCCAGCAGCTTAGGCAATCAGCCCCAGCATTTT
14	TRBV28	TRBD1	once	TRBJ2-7	CASRRQGGRYEQYF	TGTGCCAGCAGGCGACAGGGGGGTAGGTACGAGCAGTACTTC
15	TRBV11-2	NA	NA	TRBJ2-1	CASSPRGLAYNEQFF	TGTGCCAGCAGCCCGAGAGGCTTGGCCTACAATGAGCAGTTCTTC
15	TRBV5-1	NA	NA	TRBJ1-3	CASSSEDPGGNTIYF	TGCGCCAGCAGCTCCGAAGACCCGGGTGGAAACACCATATATTTT
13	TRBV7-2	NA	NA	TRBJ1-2	CASSRNPARGYTF	TGTGCCAGCAGCAGAAATCCCGCGAGGGGCTACACCTTC
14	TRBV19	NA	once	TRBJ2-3	CASTAQGFTDTQYF	TGTGCCAGTACCGCCCAGGGTTTCACAGATACGCAGTATTTT
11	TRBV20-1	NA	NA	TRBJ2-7	CSAPHGYEQYF	TGCAGTGCCCCACACGGCTACGAGCAGTACTTC
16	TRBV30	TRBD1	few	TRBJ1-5	CACARDSLLSNQPQHF	TGTGCCTGTGCCCGGGACAGCCTTCTCAGCAATCAGCCCCAGCATTTT
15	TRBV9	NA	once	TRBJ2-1	CASSGTAGAYNEQFF	TGTGCCAGCAGCGGCACGGCGGGGGCATACAATGAGCAGTTCTTC